This T cell receptor (beta chain) was sequenced during a study of cytomegalovirus exposure and HLA in healthy donors. Study-wide findings and caveats: In a later analysis, HLA-associated TCR beta chains were more clonally expanded than equally common others.

This PCR relied on a set of 60 Vbeta primers and 13 Jbeta primers. Clones were sequenced by immunoSEQ multiplex PCR, and TCRdb holds only the in-frame ones, with some missing. Of 90,000 to 120,000 clones in the sample, around 77% were seen once. V lost 3 bases and J 7 bases, leaving 19 bases between the germline ends. Germline lookup yields CDR1 MNHEY and CDR2 SMNVEV (reference sequence). This CDR3 region has 15 residues. Healthy bone marrow donors supplied every sample. On this clone itself: Its matching antigen is unknown.

The chain has TRBV27 and TRBJ2-7; TRBD1 might be the D (6 bases). This clonotype was sampled from a man between 18 and 29 years old in good health and CMV-seronegative. The sequencing sample was made of PBMCs. CDR3 protein: CASSLAARGWGEQYF. In nucleotides, the CDR3 is TGTGCCAGCAGTTTGGCCGCCAGGGGTTGGGGAGAGCAGTACTTC.